This T cell receptor beta chain was identified during a study of OX40 agonist ivuxolimab in advanced cancers. V lost 4 bases, J lost 7 bases, and 5 bases stayed unmatched. CDR3 size: 12 residues. The germline gives CDR1 SGHRS, CDR2 YFSETQ. The method was immunoSEQ multiplex PCR; TCRdb's version includes in-frame clones alone and lacks a portion of them. Altogether about 43,000 clones are present, approximately 86% being singletons, with the ten largest covering about 35%. This clone was detected only a few times. The chain recombines TRBV5-1 with TRBJ2-7, with 7 bases fitting TRBD1. The receptor comes from an adult with an advanced solid tumor such as melanoma, head and neck, liver or kidney cancer. The material sequenced was CD4+ or CD8+ T cells sorted from blood, taken in a trial of the OX40 agonist ivuxolimab. The CDR3 here is CASSRQGHEQYF. The DNA for the CDR3 is TGCGCCAGCAGCCGACAGGGCCATGAGCAGTACTTC.